This TCR beta chain is drawn from a study of response to subunit inactivated influenza vaccine. This clonotype showed up just a few times. What it binds is not known. Findings of the study overall: That few new T cells are recruited by each seasonal influenza vaccination was the authors' suggestion.

Per germline, CDR1 LGHNA and CDR2 YNFKEQ. This CDR3 is built from 15 residues. V was clipped by 4 bases and J by 4 bases; unmatched bases: 9. TCRdb reanalysed the RT-PCR reads using MiXCR and keeps one entry per CDR3 protein. This sample has 200,000 to 250,000 distinct CDR3 sequences, with less than 15% found just once. This sequence was found in a man in his forties or fifties who received an inactivated influenza vaccine. Source: non-naive T cells sorted from PBMCs, taken around 15 days before vaccination. This chain uses TRBV4-2 with TRBJ1-2; the match to TRBD1 covers 7 bases. The CDR3 is CASSPREGASYGYTF. Here the CDR3 DNA reads TGTGCCAGCAGCCCAAGAGAGGGGGCCAGCTATGGCTACACCTTC.